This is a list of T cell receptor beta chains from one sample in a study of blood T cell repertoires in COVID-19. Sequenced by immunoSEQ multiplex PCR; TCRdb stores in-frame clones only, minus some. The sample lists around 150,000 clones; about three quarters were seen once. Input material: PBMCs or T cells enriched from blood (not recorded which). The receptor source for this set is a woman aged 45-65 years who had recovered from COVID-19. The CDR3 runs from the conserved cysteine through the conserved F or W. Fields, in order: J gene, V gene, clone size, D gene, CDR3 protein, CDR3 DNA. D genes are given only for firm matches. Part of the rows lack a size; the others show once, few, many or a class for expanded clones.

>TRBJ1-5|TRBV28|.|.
CASSFGDNLNPQPQHF
TGTGCCAGCAGTTTTGGGGACAACCTCAACCCTCAGCCCCAGCATTTT
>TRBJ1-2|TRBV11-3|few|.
CASSLDRNYGYTF
TGTGCCAGCAGCTTAGACAGAAACTATGGCTACACCTTC
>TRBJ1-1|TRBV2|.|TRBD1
CASSHNRDRGLTDTEAFF
TGTGCCAGCAGTCATAACCGGGACAGGGGGCTAACGGACACTGAAGCTTTCTTT
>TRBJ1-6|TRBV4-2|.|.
CASSHGGAEAASPLHF
TGTGCCAGCAGCCACGGGGGGGCAGAGGCCGCCTCACCCCTCCACTTT
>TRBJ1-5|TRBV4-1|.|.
CASSQEPTRDQPQHF
TGCGCCAGCAGCCAAGAGCCCACCCGGGATCAGCCCCAGCATTTT
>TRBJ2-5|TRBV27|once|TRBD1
CASSSGDRGSETQYF
TGTGCCAGCAGTAGCGGGGACAGGGGATCCGAGACCCAGTACTTC
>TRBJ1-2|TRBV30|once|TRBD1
CAWSVQGGYGYTF
TGTGCCTGGAGTGTACAGGGGGGCTATGGCTACACCTTC
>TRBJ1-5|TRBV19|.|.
CASRQGNQPQHF
TGTGCCAGTAGGCAGGGCAATCAGCCCCAGCATTTT
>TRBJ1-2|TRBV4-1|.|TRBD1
CASSQGGRGLTHGYTF
TGCGCCAGCAGCCAAGGGGGCAGGGGGCTAACCCACGGCTACACCTTC
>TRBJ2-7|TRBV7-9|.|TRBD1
CASSLQGVTYEQYF
TGTGCCAGCAGCTTACAGGGGGTAACCTACGAGCAGTACTTC
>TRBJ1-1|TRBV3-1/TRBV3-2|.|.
CASSQVRGGGTEAFF
TGTGCCAGCAGCCAAGTTCGAGGTGGTGGAACAGAAGCTTTCTTT
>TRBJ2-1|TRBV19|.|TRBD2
CASSMGRGVYNEQFF
TGTGCCAGTAGTATGGGGCGGGGGGTGTACAATGAGCAGTTCTTC
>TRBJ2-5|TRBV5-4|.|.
CASSFKRGGETQYF
TGTGCCAGCAGCTTCAAAAGGGGTGGGGAGACCCAGTACTTC
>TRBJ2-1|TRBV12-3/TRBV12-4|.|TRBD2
CASQPSGRHEQFF
TGTGCCAGCCAACCTAGCGGGAGGCATGAGCAGTTCTTC
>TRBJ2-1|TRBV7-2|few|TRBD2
CASSFSGGNEQFF
TGTGCCAGCAGCTTTAGCGGGGGTAATGAGCAGTTCTTC
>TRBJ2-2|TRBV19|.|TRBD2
CASSIWLAGTGELFF
TGTGCCAGTAGTATCTGGCTAGCGGGGACCGGGGAGCTGTTTTTT
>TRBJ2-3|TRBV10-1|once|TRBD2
CASSEAGPNTQYF
TGCGCCAGCAGTGAAGCGGGACCAAATACGCAGTATTTT
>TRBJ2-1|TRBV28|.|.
CASSYVGLQFF
TGTGCCAGCAGTTATGTGGGCCTGCAGTTCTTC
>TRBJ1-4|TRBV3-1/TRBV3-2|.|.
CASSLGRGGEKLFF
TGTGCCAGCAGCCTCGGGCGGGGAGGTGAAAAACTGTTTTTT
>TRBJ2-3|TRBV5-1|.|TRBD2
CASSLPSGSSDTQYF
TGCGCCAGCAGCTTGCCTAGCGGGAGCTCAGATACGCAGTATTTT
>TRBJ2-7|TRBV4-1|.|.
CASSPPLHQARSYEQYF
TGCGCCAGCAGCCCACCCCTTCACCAAGCCCGATCTTACGAGCAGTACTTC
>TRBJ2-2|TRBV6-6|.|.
CASSYPTGMNTGELFF
TGTGCCAGCAGTTACCCGACAGGCATGAACACCGGGGAGCTGTTTTTT
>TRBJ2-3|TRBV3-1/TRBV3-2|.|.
CASSPGGRARRTDTQYF
TGTGCCAGCAGCCCCGGGGGGCGGGCCCGAAGGACAGATACGCAGTATTTT
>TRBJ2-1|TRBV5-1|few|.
CASSLGLHNEQFF
TGCGCCAGCAGCTTGGGACTCCACAATGAGCAGTTCTTC
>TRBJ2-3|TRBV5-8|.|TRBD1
CASSLPGQGGDTQYF
TGTGCCAGCAGTTTGCCGGGACAGGGAGGAGATACGCAGTATTTT